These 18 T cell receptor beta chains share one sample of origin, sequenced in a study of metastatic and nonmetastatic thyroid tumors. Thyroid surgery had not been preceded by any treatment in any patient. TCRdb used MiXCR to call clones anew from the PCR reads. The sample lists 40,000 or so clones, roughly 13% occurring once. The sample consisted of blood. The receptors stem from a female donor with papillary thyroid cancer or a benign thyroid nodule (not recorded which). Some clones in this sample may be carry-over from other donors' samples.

CDR3 DNA sequence: TGTGCCTGGAGTGGTCGAGGGCAGGAGTATAATTCACCCCTCCACTTT. Translation gives CAWSGRGQEYNSPLHF. The chain employs TRBV30 and TRBJ1-6, with D unresolved. Trimming took off 1 base at V and 4 bases at J, with 14 bases between the two ends. This CDR3 comprises 16 residues. CDR1 GTSNPN and CDR2 SVGIG come from the germline V gene (reference sequence).

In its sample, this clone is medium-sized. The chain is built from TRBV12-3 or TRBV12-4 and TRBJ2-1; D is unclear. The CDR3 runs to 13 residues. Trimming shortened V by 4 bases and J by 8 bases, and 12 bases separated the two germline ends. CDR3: CASSSRNHDEQFF. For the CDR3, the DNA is TGTGCCAGCAGTTCCCGGAATCACGATGAGCAGTTCTTC.

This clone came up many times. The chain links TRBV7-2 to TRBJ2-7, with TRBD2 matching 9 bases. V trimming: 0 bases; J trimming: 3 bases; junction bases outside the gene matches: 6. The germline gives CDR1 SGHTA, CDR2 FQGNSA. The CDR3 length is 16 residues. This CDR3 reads CASSLANSGSIYEQYF. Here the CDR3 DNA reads TGTGCCAGCAGCTTAGCCAATAGCGGGAGTATCTACGAGCAGTACTTC.

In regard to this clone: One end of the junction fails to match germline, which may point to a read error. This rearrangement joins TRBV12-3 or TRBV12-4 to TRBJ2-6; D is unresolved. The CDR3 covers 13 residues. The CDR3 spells CASTLLGANVLTF. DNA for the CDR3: TGTGCTAGCACCCTGCTTGGGGCCAACGTCCTGACTTTC.

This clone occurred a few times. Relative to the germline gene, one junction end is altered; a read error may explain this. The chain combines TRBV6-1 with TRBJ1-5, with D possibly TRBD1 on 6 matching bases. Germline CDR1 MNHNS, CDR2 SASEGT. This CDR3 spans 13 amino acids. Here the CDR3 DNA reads TGTGCCAGCAGTGAACAACATGGACAGCCCCAGAATTTT. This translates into CASSEQHGQPQNF.

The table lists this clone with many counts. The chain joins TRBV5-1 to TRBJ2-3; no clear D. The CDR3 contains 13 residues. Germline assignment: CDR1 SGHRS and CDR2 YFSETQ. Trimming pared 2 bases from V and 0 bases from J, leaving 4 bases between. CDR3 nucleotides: TGCGCCAGCAGCTTAGAAAGCACAGATACGCAGTATTTT. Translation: CASSLESTDTQYF.

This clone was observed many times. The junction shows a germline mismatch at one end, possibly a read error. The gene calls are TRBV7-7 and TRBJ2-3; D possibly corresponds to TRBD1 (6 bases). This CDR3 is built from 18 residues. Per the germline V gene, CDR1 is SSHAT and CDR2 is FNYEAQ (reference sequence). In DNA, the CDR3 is TGTGCTAGCAGCTTATGGACAGATTGCAGCGTTAGCACAGATACGCAGTATTTT. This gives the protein CASSLWTDCSVSTDTQYF.

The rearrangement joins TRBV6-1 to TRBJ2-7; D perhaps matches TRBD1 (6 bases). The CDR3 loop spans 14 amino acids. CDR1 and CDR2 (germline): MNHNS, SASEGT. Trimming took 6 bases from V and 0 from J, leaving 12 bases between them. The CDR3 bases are TGTGCCAGCAGGAGACAGGTCCTCTCCTACGAGCAGTACTTC. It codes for CASRRQVLSYEQYF.

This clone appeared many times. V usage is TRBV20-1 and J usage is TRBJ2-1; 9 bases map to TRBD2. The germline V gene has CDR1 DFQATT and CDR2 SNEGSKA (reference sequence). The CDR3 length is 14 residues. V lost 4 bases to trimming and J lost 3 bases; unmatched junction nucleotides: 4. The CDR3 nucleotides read TGCAGTGCTAATAGCGGGAGAGTCTACAATGAGCAGTTCTTC. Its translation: CSANSGRVYNEQFF.

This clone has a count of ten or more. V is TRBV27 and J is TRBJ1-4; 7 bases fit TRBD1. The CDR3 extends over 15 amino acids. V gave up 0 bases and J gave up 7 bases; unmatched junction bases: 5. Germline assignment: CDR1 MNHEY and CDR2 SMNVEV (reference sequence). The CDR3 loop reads CASSLSGDSGEKLFF. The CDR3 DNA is TGTGCCAGCAGTTTATCCGGGGACAGCGGTGAAAAACTGTTTTTT.

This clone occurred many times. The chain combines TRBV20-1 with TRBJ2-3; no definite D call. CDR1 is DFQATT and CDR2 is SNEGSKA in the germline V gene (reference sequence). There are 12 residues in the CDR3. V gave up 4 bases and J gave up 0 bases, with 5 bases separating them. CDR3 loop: CSANPSTDTQYF. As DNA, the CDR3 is TGCAGTGCTAACCCTAGCACAGATACGCAGTATTTT.

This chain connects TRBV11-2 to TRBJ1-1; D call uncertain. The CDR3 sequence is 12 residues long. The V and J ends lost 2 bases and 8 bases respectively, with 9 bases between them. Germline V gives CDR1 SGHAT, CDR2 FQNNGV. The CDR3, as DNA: TGTGCCAGCAGCTTACCGACTCGAGAAGCTTTCTTT. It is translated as CASSLPTREAFF.

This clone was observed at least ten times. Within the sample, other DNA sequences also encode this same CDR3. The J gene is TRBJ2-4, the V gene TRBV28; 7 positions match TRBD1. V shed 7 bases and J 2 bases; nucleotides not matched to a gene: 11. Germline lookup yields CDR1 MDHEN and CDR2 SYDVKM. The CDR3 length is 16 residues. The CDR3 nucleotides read TGTGCCAGCAATAACAAGGGGGCAGAATCCAAAAACATTCAGTACTTC. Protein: CASNNKGAESKNIQYF.

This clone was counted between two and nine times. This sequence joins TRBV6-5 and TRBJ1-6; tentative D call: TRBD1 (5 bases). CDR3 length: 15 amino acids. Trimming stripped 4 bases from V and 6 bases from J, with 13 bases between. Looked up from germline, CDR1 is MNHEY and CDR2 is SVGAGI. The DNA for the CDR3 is TGTGCCAGCAGTTTGGGGGAGGGAAGTAATTCACCCCTCCACTTT. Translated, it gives CASSLGEGSNSPLHF.

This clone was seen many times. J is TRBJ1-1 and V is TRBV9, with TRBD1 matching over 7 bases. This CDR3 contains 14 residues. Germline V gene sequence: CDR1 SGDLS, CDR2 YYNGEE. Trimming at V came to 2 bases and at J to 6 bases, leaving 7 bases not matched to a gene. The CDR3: CASSVDPGQSEAFF. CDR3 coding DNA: TGTGCCAGCAGCGTTGACCCGGGACAGTCTGAAGCTTTCTTT.

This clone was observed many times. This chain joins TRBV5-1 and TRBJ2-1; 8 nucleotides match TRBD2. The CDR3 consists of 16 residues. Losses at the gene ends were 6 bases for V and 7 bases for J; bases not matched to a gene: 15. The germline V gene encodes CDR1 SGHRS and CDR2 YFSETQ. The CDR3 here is CASMKETAGVRNEQFF. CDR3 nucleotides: TGCGCCAGCATGAAGGAAACAGCGGGAGTGCGGAATGAGCAGTTCTTC.

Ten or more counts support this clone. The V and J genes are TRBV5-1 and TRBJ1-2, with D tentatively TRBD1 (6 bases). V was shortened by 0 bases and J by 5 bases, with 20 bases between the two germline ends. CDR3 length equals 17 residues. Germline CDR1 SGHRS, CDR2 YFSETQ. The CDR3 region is CASSLAEPGANPYGYTF. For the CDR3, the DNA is TGCGCCAGCAGCTTGGCGGAACCAGGGGCCAACCCATATGGCTACACCTTC.

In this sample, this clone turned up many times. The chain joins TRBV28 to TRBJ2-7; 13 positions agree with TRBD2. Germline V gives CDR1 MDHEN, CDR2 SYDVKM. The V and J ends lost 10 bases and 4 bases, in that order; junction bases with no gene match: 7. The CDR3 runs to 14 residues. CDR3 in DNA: TGTGCCACCCTCACACTAGCGGGAGGGTACGAGCAGTACTTC. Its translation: CATLTLAGGYEQYF. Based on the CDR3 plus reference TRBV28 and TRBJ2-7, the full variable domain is DVKVTQSSRYLVKRTGEKVFLECVQDMDHENMFWYRQDPGLGLRLIYFSYDVKMKEKGDIPEGYSVSREKKERFSLILESASTNQTSMYLCATLTLAGGYEQYFGPGTRLTVT.